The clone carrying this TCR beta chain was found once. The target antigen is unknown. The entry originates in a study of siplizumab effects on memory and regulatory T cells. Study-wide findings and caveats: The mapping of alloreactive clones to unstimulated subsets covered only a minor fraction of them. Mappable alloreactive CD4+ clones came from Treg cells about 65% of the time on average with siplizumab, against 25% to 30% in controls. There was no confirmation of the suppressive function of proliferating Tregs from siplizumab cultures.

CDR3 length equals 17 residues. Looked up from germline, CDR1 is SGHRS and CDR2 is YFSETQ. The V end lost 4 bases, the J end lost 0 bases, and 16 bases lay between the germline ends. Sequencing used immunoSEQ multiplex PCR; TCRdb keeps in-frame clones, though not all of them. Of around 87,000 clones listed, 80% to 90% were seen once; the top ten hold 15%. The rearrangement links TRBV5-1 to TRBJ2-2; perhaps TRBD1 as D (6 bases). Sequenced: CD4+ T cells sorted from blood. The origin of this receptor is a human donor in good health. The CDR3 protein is CASSPKDRLTNTGELFF. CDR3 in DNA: TGCGCCAGCAGCCCAAAGGACAGACTGACGAACACCGGGGAGCTGTTTTTT.